The following is a T cell receptor (beta chain) sequence with its context. This likely reflects a read error, since a far larger clone is one base away. The missing conserved phenylalanine or tryptophan at the end of this CDR3 makes a read error likely. Donors had no recently reported acute infections or vaccinations and were HIV-negative. The deep-level immunoSEQ assay was used. It was across several immunoSEQ plates that each subset's genomic DNA was evenly split. Libraries were prepared by immunoSEQ multiplex PCR; TCRdb keeps only in-frame clonotypes and omits some of them. The sample shows some 480,000 clones, 65% to 80% of them seen only once. The data derive from a study of shared clonotypes between healthy human individuals. The length of the CDR3 is 13 residues. The V end was cut by 4 bases, the J end by 6 bases, with 14 bases between. Germline V gene data show CDR1 as SGHTS and CDR2 as YDEGEE.

Sequencing was done on a sample of PBMCs. The chain employs TRBV5-8 and TRBJ2-7; no reliable D call. The sequence came from a woman in her forties in good health. Some clones in this sample may be carry-over from other donors' samples. As DNA, the CDR3 is TGTGCCAGCAGCCCGACCCGTTGGACCGAGCAGTACTTA. It is translated as CASSPTRWTEQYL.